The 11 T cell receptor beta chains below were found in one sample sequenced in a study of spatial heterogeneity in lung cancer. Sample time point: sample taken at primary tumor resection. TCRdb fed the 5' RACE reads into MiXCR, producing one record per CDR3 protein. Of approximately 13,000 distinct CDR3 sequences listed, 5.1% are singletons. These receptors have no known antigen. Study conclusions and caveats: Tumor mutation count correlated with how many alpha and beta TCRs expanded intratumorally.

The sample was lung tumor tissue, taken at surgery. The receptors derive from a male donor with early-stage non-small cell lung cancer.

This clonotype was seen many times. A library made for alpha chains picked up this beta chain off target, so its size means little. V is TRBV20-1 and J is TRBJ1-4, with D perhaps matching TRBD1 (6 bases). The ends were cut back, 7 bases at V and 4 bases at J, with 13 bases in the middle. Per the germline V gene, CDR1 is DFQATT and CDR2 is SNEGSKA (reference sequence). This CDR3 is 13 amino acids long. CDR3 loop: CSVPGTINEKLFF. The CDR3 coding sequence is TGCAGTGTTCCCGGGACAATTAATGAAAAACTGTTTTTT.

In its sample, this clonotype was seen many times. One junction end does not reproduce the germline sequence, and a read error may be involved. Found in a library prepared for alpha chains, this beta chain is an off-target read, and its abundance has little meaning. This chain joins TRBV2 and TRBJ2-7; D is uncertain. The CDR3 consists of 13 residues. Germline V CDR1 and CDR2: SNHLY, FYNNEI. This chain's CDR3 is CASSVRDTYEQYF. The CDR3 nucleotides read TGTGCCAGCAGTGTTAGGGATACTTACGAGCAATACTTC.

This clonotype was counted ten times or more. In a library made to pick up alpha chains, this beta chain is a stray read with a size that means little. The rearrangement uses TRBV12-3 or TRBV12-4 and TRBJ2-5; either TRBD1 or TRBD2 may supply D (5 bases each). Trimming removed 2 bases from V and 5 bases from J, with 9 bases in between. CDR3 length: 13 residues. The CDR3 DNA sequence: TGTGCCAGCAGTTTATCCGGGACGGAGACCCAGTACTTC. This encodes CASSLSGTETQYF.

This clonotype was seen many times. Since the library was made to target alpha chains, this beta chain is a stray read and its abundance is not meaningful. This CDR3 reads CSATRTGGAVANEQFF. The CDR3 DNA reads TGCAGTGCTACCAGAACAGGGGGCGCCGTTGCGAATGAGCAGTTCTTC. The V call is TRBV20-1, the J call TRBJ2-1; TRBD1 agrees at 9 bases. The CDR3 extends over 16 amino acids. Germline V gives CDR1 DFQATT, CDR2 SNEGSKA (reference sequence). The V gene end was trimmed by 4 bases and the J gene end by 7 bases; junction bases not matched to a gene: 14.

Of note for this clonotype: The library was prepared for alpha chains; this beta chain is a stray read, so its frequency means little. The chain joins TRBV20-1 to TRBJ2-5, with D tentatively TRBD1 (5 bases). Looked up from germline, CDR1 is DFQATT and CDR2 is SNEGSKA (reference sequence). V lost 5 bases, J lost 1 base, and 11 bases lay in between. The CDR3 is 13 amino acids. CDR3 region: CSASGQIQETQYF. The CDR3 coding sequence is TGCAGTGCTTCAGGACAAATCCAAGAGACCCAGTACTTC.

This clonotype was seen ten or more times. The library was designed around alpha chains, so this beta chain is a stray read whose abundance carries little weight. This chain connects TRBV6-5 to TRBJ2-7, with TRBD1 matching over 7 bases. The CDR3 sequence is 15 residues long. V was pared by 6 bases and J by 2 bases, with 10 bases of the junction left unmatched. The germline CDR1 and CDR2 sequences are MNHEY and SVGAGI. The CDR3 region has the DNA TGTGCCAGCAGACAGGCCGGGACAGATACCTACGAGCAGTACTTC. Its translation: CASRQAGTDTYEQYF.

This clonotype was seen only a few times. With the library built for alpha chains, this beta chain is off target and its frequency is not meaningful. This chain links TRBV2 with TRBJ1-1; D is possibly TRBD1 (5 bases). This CDR3 comprises 12 residues. The germline CDR1 and CDR2 sequences are SNHLY and FYNNEI. V was cut by 4 bases and J by 11 bases, with 14 bases left in between. In DNA form, the CDR3 reads TGTGCCAGCAGTGCGGACATTCCCTGGGCTTTCTTT. Amino acids: CASSADIPWAFF.

This clonotype has only a few counts. This beta chain appears as a stray read in a library generated for alpha chains; its size is not informative. The chain links TRBV10-3 to TRBJ2-3; 7 nucleotides line up with TRBD1. The CDR3 is 15 amino acids. Germline V lookup: CDR1 ENHRY, CDR2 SYGVKD. Losses at the gene ends were 6 bases for V and 2 bases for J; bases not matched to a gene: 8. In DNA, the CDR3 is TGTGCCATCAGGAATGGACAGGCCCCCACAGATACGCAGTATTTT. It encodes CAIRNGQAPTDTQYF.

This clonotype came up many times. The size of this beta chain means little, since it is a stray read in a library made for alpha chains. The V call is TRBV6-1, the J call TRBJ2-7; 11 positions agree with TRBD1. Germline trimming cut 11 bases from V and 2 bases from J; bases unmatched to any gene: 8. Germline CDR1 and CDR2: MNHNS and SASEGT. This CDR3 region has 14 residues. The CDR3 here is CASARGQGAYEQYF. The CDR3 region has the DNA TGTGCCTCCGCTCGGGGACAGGGGGCCTACGAGCAGTACTTC.

This clonotype was seen at least ten times. A library made for alpha chains picked up this beta chain off target, so its size means little. This chain joins TRBV6-2 or TRBV6-3 and TRBJ2-1; D gene unclear. Germline values: CDR1 MNHEY, CDR2 SVGEGT. The CDR3 runs to 13 residues. V lost 6 bases to trimming and J lost 0 bases, with 6 bases between them. The CDR3 nucleotides read TGTGCCAGCAGGGCCAGCTCCTACAATGAGCAGTTCTTC. Translation: CASRASSYNEQFF.

In this sample, this clonotype turned up many times. This beta chain represents an off-target read in a library built for alpha chains; its size is of limited meaning. The gene calls are TRBV11-2 and TRBJ2-1; unclear D gene. CDR1 and CDR2 from the germline V gene are SGHAT and FQNNGV. CDR3 length: 15 residues. V was pared by 1 base and J by 3 bases, with 10 bases between. CDR3 DNA: TGTGCCAGCAGCTTAGGAGGTAGTAACTACAATGAGCAGTTCTTC. It is translated as CASSLGGSNYNEQFF. Supplemented by reference TRBV11-2 and TRBJ2-1, the full variable domain reads EAGVAQSPRYKIIEKRQSVAFWCNPISGHATLYWYQQILGQGPKLLIQFQNNGVVDDSQLPKDRFSAERLKGVDSTLKIQPAKLEDSAVYLCASSLGGSNYNEQFFGPGTRLTVL.